This T cell receptor (beta chain) originates from a study of blood T cell repertoires in COVID-19 (dated by TCRdb to the early 2020s). Regarding the research as a whole: Samples covering the acute and convalescent phases of COVID-19 were provided by collaborators in the United States, Italy and Spain. The prospective study material was composed of cDNA or gDNA derived from T cells, B-cell-depleted T cells, or PBMCs. The dataset comprised deeply sampled blood TCRbeta repertoires from subjects exposed to, actively infected with, or recovered from COVID-19. The repertoires were made available in a free public database intended to serve as a resource for research on the immune response to SARS-CoV-2. Samples came from the ongoing ImmuneRACE study (first 160 participants) plus 1,254 subjects from 6 global collaborators. The sample metadata nearly always contained a de-identified subject ID, COVID-19 status, age in years and sex. Where available, HLA class I and class II types were taken from metadata supplied by the sample provider and were not determined by assay-based typing. Results and caveats for the whole study, not just this receptor: The quantity of clinical and demographic metadata differed by source and by participant and was supplied without curation.

About this clone: Its antigen is still unknown. Base qualities were left out, and no much larger clone turns up one base away.

Collaborating institutions collected whole blood in K2EDTA tubes following their own protocols. For TCRbeta analysis, collaborator samples were shipped as frozen whole blood, as isolated PBMCs, or as DNA extracted from either sample type. The immunoSEQ Assay, a bias-controlled multiplex PCR, was used to amplify TCRbeta CDR3 regions from genomic DNA. Regarding the original processing steps: The number of nucleated cells in each sample was estimated by amplification of reference gene primers within the assay. Sequence reads were collapsed and filtered to measure the absolute abundance of every unique TCRbeta CDR3 rearrangement. Productive Simpson clonality was computed per sample as the square root of Simpson's diversity index over productive rearrangements. This immuneACCESS table, as held by TCRdb, lists in-frame sequences with V and J called but not all clones. Of the missing ones, under half trace to an unresolved V gene in checked studies; the others have no known cause. Clonal size and the V and J genes are those of that table, whereas D and trimming came from the DNA. The sample table shows under 200,000 clones, and 75% to 90% are seen once. Of the sample, approximately 6.9% falls within the top ten clones.

CDR1 and CDR2 were assigned from the germline V gene (reference sequence) as WNHNN and SYGVQD. Measured from the cysteine to the phenylalanine, the CDR3 is 18 residues long. Only the CDR3 DNA is retained, 54 bases long and in frame from the first base. V ends up 3 bases short and J 2 bases short, with an unmatched junction base count of 10. The TCR was taken from a man aged 60-69 years with acute or convalescent COVID-19. The chain uses TRBV10-1 and TRBJ1-3, with TRBD1 identical over 10 junction bases. Sequences were obtained from peripheral blood. The CDR3 in this case is CASSELDGQGGAGNTIYF. At the DNA level, the sequence is TGCGCCAGCAGTGAACTCGACGGACAGGGGGGGGCTGGAAACACCATATATTTT.